Here is one T cell receptor (beta chain) with its context. Its target is unknown. The record originates from a study of cytomegalovirus exposure and HLA in healthy donors. Findings of the study overall: One variant, a missense change in DCLRE1C, was linked in a later analysis to TCR beta V- and J-gene trimming. TCR association rates varied by HLA locus in a later analysis, with DRB1 highest and HLA-C lowest.

Looked up from germline, CDR1 is SGHTA and CDR2 is FQGNSA. V lost 4 bases and J 5 bases, leaving 15 bases between the germline ends. This CDR3 is built from 16 residues. The study ran its PCR with 60 Vbeta and 13 Jbeta primers. Repertoires were generated with immunoSEQ multiplex PCR, while TCRdb's copy carries only in-frame clones and drops some. The sample records roughly 100,000 clones, less than 85% being singletons. The rearrangement links TRBV7-2 to TRBJ1-6; D is uncertain. This TCR was sampled from a man aged 40-55 years in good health and CMV-seronegative. The sample consisted of PBMCs. The CDR3 sequence: CASSSTRDLNNSPLHF. The CDR3 region has the DNA TGTGCCAGCAGCTCCACTCGTGATTTGAATAATTCACCCCTCCACTTT.